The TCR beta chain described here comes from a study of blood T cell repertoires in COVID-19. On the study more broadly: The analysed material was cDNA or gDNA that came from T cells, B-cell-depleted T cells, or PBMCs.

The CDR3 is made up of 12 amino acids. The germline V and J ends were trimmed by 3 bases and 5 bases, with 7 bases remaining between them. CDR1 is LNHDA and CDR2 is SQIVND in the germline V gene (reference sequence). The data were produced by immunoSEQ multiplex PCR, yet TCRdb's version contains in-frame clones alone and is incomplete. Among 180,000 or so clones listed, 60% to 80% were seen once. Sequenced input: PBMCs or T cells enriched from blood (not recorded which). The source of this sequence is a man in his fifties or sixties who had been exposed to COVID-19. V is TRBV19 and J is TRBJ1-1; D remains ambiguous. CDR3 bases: TGTGCCAGTAGTATTCAGGCGACTGAAGCTTTCTTT. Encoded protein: CASSIQATEAFF.